Below, 20 T cell receptor beta chains from the same sample are listed, as sequenced in a study of monozygotic twins with inflammatory bowel disease. TCRdb re-called the 5' RACE reads; every CDR3 protein appears as one record, without DNA. The listing contains about 300,000 distinct CDR3 sequences. Sequenced input: blood. The receptors stem from a human donor with ulcerative colitis or Crohn's disease, or a healthy co-twin of an affected twin (not recorded which).

V usage is TRBV6-5 and J usage is TRBJ1-2. The CDR3 is made up of 14 amino acids. Germline CDR1 and CDR2: MNHEY and SVGAGI. CDR3 residues: CASSFSGREAGYTF.

The chain links TRBV6-2 or TRBV6-3 to TRBJ2-5; there is no DNA to check the TCRdb D call of TRBD2. This CDR3 is built from 14 residues. Per the germline V gene, CDR1 is MNHEY and CDR2 is SVGEGT. This CDR3 reads CDSSPGAGRETQYF.

The chain carries TRBV12-3 or TRBV12-4 and TRBJ2-1; TCRdb names TRBD2, which stays unverified in the absence of DNA. The CDR3 is 16 amino acids. CDR3 sequence reads: CASSSNSGRRLYEQFF.

The chain is built from TRBV27 and TRBJ2-5; TCRdb returns TRBD2, unconfirmable since there is no DNA. Germline loops: CDR1 MNHEY, CDR2 SMNVEV (reference sequence). The CDR3 consists of 16 residues. This CDR3 is CASSSFRDYRQETQYF.

V is TRBV3-1 and J is TRBJ1-2. Germline CDR1 is LGHDT and CDR2 is YNNKEL (reference sequence). The CDR3 contains 12 residues. The CDR3 reads CASRGSVYGYTF.

The rearrangement uses TRBV20-1 and TRBJ2-5; TCRdb calls TRBD2, which cannot be checked without DNA. This CDR3 has 17 residues. Per germline, CDR1 DFQATT and CDR2 SNEGSKA (reference sequence). CDR3 residues: CSARETVGTSGKETQYF.

The chain carries TRBV23-1 and TRBJ2-1; TCRdb lists TRBD2, though no DNA is available to test this call. TRBV23-1 is filed as an ORF, its function uncertain. The CDR3 has 21 residues. CDR3 in amino acids: CASSQYLALRTGWLSYNEQFF.

The V and J genes are TRBV10-3 and TRBJ2-3. The length of the CDR3 is 13 residues. CDR1 ENHRY and CDR2 SYGVKD come from the germline V gene. CDR3 region: CAISPAATDTQYF.

This chain links TRBV5-1 with TRBJ2-1; the D gene TCRdb calls, TRBD2, cannot be checked with no DNA. In germline, CDR1 is SGHRS, CDR2 YFSETQ. The CDR3 loop spans 16 amino acids. CDR3 protein: CASSRASGSLYNEQFF.

This rearrangement joins TRBV28 to TRBJ1-2. CDR1 is MDHEN and CDR2 is SYDVKM in the germline V gene. The CDR3 sequence is 14 residues long. This chain's CDR3 is CASSTRPGLLGYTF.

J is TRBJ2-1 and V is TRBV1. TRBV1 constitutes a pseudogene. The CDR3 runs to 12 residues. The CDR3 reads CTSSQDSNEQFF.

The rearrangement joins TRBV4-2 to TRBJ2-3; the TRBD1 assignment by TCRdb is unverifiable without DNA. Germline assignment: CDR1 LGHNA and CDR2 YNFKEQ. CDR3 size: 17 residues. The CDR3 sequence: CASSQDYGYRFGDTQYF.

The CDR3 loop reads CASSHAEAEQFF. The chain uses TRBV7-8 and TRBJ2-1. This CDR3 comprises 12 residues. The V gene's germline CDR1 is SGHVS and CDR2 FQNEAQ.

V and J are TRBV27 and TRBJ2-2. Germline CDR1 and CDR2: MNHEY and SMNVEV (reference sequence). The CDR3 sequence is 15 residues long. The CDR3 here is CASAKAWADTGELFF.

The chain uses TRBV3-1 and TRBJ2-7; TCRdb lists TRBD1, though no DNA is available to test this call. The CDR3 consists of 14 residues. CDR1 is LGHDT and CDR2 is YNNKEL in the germline V gene (reference sequence). This chain's CDR3 is CASSLGQTAYEQYF.

The chain has TRBV20-1 and TRBJ1-2; TCRdb calls TRBD1, which cannot be checked without DNA. Germline CDR1 and CDR2: DFQATT and SNEGSKA (reference sequence). The CDR3 is made up of 13 amino acids. CDR3 sequence reads: CSWDSSLGYGYTF.

This chain uses TRBV28 with TRBJ2-3; the D call of TRBD2 rests on TCRdb alone, since no DNA is present to check it. This CDR3 is 15 amino acids long. CDR1 and CDR2 (germline): MDHEN, SYDVKM. The CDR3 here is CASSLLAALTDTQYF.

V is TRBV11-1 and J is TRBJ2-5; the TRBD1 assignment by TCRdb is unverifiable without DNA. This CDR3 is 19 amino acids long. The V gene's germline CDR1 is SGHAT and CDR2 FQDESV (reference sequence). This chain's CDR3 is CASSWGQLGGGKKQETQYF. The whole variable domain, filled in from reference TRBV11-1 and TRBJ2-5, reads EAEVAQSPRYKITEKSQAVAFWCDPISGHATLYWYRQILGQGPELLVQFQDESVVDDSQLPKDRFSAERLKGVDSTLKIQPAELGDSAMYLCASSWGQLGGGKKQETQYFGPGTRLLVL.

The chain recombines TRBV11-2 with TRBJ2-7; TCRdb reports TRBD1, a call that lacks DNA to check it against. Germline-derived CDR1 and CDR2 are SGHAT and FQNNGV. The CDR3 has 14 amino acids. This chain's CDR3 is CASRRPGPSYEQYF.

The V and J genes are TRBV30 and TRBJ2-1; TCRdb's D call, TRBD2, is unchecked because there is no DNA. The CDR3 length is 14 residues. Germline V gene sequence: CDR1 GTSNPN, CDR2 SVGIG (reference sequence). The CDR3 is CAWSELASYNEQFF.